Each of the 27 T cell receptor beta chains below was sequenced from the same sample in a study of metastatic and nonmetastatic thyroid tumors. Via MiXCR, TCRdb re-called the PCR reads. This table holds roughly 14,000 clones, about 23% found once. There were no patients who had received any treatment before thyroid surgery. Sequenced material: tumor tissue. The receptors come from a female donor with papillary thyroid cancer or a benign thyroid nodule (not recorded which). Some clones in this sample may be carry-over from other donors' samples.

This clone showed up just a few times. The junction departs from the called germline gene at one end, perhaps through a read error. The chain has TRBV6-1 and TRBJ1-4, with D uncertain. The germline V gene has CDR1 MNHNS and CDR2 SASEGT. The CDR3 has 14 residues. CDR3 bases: TGTGCCAGCAGTGGACTACATGAAGGTGAAAAACCGTTTTTT. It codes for CASSGLHEGEKPFF.

The CDR3 DNA reads TGTGCCAGCAGACTCAGGGTAGCGTTAACCTACAATGAGCAGTTCTTC. It translates to CASRLRVALTYNEQFF. This sequence joins TRBV6-2 or TRBV6-3 and TRBJ2-1; tentatively, D is TRBD1 or TRBD2 (5 bases each). V lost 6 bases to trimming and J lost 2 bases, with 17 bases between them. This CDR3 has 16 amino acids. Germline V gene data show CDR1 as MNHEY and CDR2 as SVGEGT.

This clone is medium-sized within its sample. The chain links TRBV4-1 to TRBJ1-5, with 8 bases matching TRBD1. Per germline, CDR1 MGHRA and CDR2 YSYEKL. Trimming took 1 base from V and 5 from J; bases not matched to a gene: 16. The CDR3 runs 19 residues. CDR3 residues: CASSQGILRKQGGHQPQHF. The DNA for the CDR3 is TGCGCCAGCAGCCAAGGTATTTTGCGGAAACAGGGGGGACATCAGCCCCAGCATTTT.

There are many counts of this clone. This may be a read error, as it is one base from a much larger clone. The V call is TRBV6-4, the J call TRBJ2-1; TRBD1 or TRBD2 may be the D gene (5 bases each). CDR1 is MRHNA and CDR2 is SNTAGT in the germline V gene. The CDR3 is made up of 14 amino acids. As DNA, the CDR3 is TGTGCCAGCAGTTCCGGGACGGACCCCAATGAGCAGCTCTTC. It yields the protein CASSSGTDPNEQLF.

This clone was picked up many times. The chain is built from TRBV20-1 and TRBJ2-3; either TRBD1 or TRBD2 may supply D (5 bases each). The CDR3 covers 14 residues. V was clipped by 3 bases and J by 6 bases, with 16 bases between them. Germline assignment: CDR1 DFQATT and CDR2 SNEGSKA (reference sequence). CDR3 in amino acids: CSASYGTRGDTQYF. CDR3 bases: TGCAGTGCTAGTTACGGGACCCGAGGCGATACGCAGTATTTT.

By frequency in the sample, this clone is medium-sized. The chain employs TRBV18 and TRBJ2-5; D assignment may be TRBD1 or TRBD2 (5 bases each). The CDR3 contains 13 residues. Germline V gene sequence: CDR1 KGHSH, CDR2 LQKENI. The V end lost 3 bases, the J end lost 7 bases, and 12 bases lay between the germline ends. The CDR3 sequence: CASSPGVQVTQYF. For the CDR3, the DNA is TGTGCCAGCTCACCGGGAGTACAGGTGACCCAGTACTTC.

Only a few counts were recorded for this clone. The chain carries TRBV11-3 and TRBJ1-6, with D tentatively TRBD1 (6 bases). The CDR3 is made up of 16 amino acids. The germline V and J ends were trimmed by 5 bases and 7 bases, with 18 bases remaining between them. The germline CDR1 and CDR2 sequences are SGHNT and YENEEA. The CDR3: CASSLSSGAENSPLHF. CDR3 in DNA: TGTGCCAGCAGCCTATCGTCGGGGGCCGAGAATTCACCCCTCCACTTT. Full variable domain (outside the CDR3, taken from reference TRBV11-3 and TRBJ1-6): EAGVVQSPRYKIIEKKQPVAFWCNPISGHNTLYWYLQNLGQGPELLIRYENEEAVDDSQLPKDRFSAERLKGVDSTLKIQPAELGDSAVYLCASSLSSGAENSPLHFGNGTRLTVT.

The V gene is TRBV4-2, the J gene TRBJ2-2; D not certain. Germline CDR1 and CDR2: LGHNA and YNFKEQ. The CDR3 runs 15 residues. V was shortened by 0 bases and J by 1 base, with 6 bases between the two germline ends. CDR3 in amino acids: CASSQEQGNTGELFF. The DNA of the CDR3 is TGTGCCAGCAGCCAAGAACAAGGGAACACCGGGGAGCTGTTTTTT.

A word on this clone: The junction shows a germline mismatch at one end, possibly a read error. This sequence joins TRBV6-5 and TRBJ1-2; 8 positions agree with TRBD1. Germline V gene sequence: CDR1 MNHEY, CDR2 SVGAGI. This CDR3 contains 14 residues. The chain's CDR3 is CASSYELHRGGYTF. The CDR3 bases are TGTGCCAGCAGTTACGAACTGCACAGGGGGGGCTACACATTC.

CDR3: CASSATQGYPSYEQYF. The CDR3, as DNA: TGTGCCAGCAGCGCCACTCAGGGTTACCCCTCCTACGAGCAGTACTTC. This chain links TRBV7-8 with TRBJ2-7; weak D call: TRBD1 (5 bases). The V gene lost 5 bases and the J gene lost 0 bases, with 17 bases spanning the gap. Germline loops: CDR1 SGHVS, CDR2 FQNEAQ. This CDR3 comprises 16 residues.

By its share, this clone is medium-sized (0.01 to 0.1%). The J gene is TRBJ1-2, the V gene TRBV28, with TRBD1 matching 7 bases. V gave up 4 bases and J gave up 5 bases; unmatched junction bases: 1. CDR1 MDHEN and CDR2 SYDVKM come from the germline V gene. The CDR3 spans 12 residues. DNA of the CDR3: TGTGCCAGCAGTTGGACAGGTTATGGCTACACCTTC. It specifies CASSWTGYGYTF.

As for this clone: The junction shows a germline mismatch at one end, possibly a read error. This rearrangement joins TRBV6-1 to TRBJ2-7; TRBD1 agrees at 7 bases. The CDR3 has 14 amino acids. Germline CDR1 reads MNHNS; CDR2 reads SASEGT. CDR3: CAISYRGKTYEHYF. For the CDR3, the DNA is TGTGCCATCAGCTACAGGGGCAAGACCTACGAGCATTACTTC.

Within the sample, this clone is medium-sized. The CDR3 is CATSDGDEQFF. The CDR3 DNA reads as TGTGCCACCAGTGATGGCGATGAGCAGTTCTTC. The V and J genes are TRBV24-1 and TRBJ2-1, with D hard to call. Trimming left V 3 bases short and J 8 bases short, with 4 bases between. Per germline, CDR1 KGHDR and CDR2 SFDVKD. The CDR3 runs 11 residues.

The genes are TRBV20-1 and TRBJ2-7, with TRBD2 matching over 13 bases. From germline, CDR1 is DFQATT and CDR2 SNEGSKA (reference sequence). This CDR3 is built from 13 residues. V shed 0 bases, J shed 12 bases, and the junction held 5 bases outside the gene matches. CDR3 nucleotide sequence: TGCAGTGCTAGAGAAACTAGCGGGAGGGTTCCGTACTTC. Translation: CSARETSGRVPYF.

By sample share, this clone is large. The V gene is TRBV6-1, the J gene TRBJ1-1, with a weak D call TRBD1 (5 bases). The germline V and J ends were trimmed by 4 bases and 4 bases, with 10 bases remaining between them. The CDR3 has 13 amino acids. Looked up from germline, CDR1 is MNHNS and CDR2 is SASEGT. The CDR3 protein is CASSVEGPTEAFF. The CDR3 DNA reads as TGTGCCAGCAGTGTAGAGGGGCCCACTGAAGCTTTCTTT.

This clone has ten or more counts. The CDR3 sequence: CASSRGTSGYNEQFF. In DNA, the CDR3 is TGTGCCAGCAGCCGGGGGACTAGCGGCTACAATGAGCAGTTCTTC. The chain employs TRBV3-1 and TRBJ2-1, with 11 bases fitting TRBD2. The ends lost 4 bases at V and 3 bases at J; junction bases unmatched: 2. The CDR3 has 15 amino acids. The germline V gene has CDR1 LGHDT and CDR2 YNNKEL (reference sequence).

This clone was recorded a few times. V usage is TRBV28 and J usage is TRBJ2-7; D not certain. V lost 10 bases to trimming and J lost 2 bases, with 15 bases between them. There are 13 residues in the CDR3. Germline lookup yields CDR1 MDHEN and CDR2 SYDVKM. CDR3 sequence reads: CATIDPGTYEQYF. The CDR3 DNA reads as TGTGCCACTATAGATCCGGGCACCTACGAGCAGTACTTC.

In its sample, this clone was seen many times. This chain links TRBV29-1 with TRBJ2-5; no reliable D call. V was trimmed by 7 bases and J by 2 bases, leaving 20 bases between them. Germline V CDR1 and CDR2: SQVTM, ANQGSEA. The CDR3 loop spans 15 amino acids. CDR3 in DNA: TGCAGCGCCAAAGTACGTCGACTGGATCAAGAGACCCAGTACTTC. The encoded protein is CSAKVRRLDQETQYF.

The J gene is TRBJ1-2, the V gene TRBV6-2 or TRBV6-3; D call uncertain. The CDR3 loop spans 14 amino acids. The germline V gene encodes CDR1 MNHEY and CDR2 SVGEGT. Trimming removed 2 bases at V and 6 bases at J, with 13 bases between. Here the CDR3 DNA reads TGTGCCAGCAGTTACCGCCCCGTGGGCGATGGCTACACCTTC. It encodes CASSYRPVGDGYTF.

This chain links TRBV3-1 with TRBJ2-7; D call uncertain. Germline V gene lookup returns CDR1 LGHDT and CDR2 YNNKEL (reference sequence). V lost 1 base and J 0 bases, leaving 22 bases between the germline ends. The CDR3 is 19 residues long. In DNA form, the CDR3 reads TGTGCCAGCAGCCAAGTACGATCGCGGTTAGCTGCGTACTCCTACGAGCAGTACTTC. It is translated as CASSQVRSRLAAYSYEQYF.

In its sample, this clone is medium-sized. The CDR3, as DNA: TGTGCCAGCAGTGATAGCGCCCGCACAGATACGCAGTATTTT. Translated: CASSDSARTDTQYF. The V gene is TRBV2, the J gene TRBJ2-3; possible D gene TRBD2, 5 bases. V gave up 3 bases and J gave up 1 base, with 8 bases separating them. This CDR3 spans 14 amino acids. The germline V gene encodes CDR1 SNHLY and CDR2 FYNNEI.

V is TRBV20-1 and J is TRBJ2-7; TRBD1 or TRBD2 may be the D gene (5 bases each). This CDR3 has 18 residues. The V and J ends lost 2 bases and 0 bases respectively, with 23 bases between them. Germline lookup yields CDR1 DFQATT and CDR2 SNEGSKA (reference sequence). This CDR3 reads CSARLGWDPRITSYEQYF. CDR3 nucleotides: TGCAGTGCTAGATTGGGGTGGGACCCCCGTATTACCTCCTACGAGCAGTACTTC.

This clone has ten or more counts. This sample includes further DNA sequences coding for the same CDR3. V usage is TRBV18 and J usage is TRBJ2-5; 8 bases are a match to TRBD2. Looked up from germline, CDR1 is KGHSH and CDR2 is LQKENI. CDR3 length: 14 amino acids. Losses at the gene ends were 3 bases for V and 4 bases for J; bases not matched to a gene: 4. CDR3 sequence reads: CASSPGGGRETQYF. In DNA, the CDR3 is TGTGCCAGCTCACCCGGCGGGGGGCGAGAGACCCAGTACTTC.

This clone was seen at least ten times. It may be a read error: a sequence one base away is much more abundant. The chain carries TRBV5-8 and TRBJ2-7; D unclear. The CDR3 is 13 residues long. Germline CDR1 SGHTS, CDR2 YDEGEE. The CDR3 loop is CVSSLAASYEQYF. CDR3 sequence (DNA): TGTGTCAGCAGCTTAGCAGCCTCCTACGAGCAGTACTTC.

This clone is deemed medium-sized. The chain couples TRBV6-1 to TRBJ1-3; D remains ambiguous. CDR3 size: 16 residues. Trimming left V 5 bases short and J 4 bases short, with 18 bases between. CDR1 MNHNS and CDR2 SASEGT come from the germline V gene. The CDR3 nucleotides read TGTGCCAGCAGTACGCCCGGGTCCCCCGGAGGAAACACCATATATTTT. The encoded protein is CASSTPGSPGGNTIYF.

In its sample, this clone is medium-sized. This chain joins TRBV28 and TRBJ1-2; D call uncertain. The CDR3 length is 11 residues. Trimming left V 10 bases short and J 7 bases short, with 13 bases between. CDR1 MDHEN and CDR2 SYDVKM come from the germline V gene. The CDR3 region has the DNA TGTGCCATCCATCTAATGGGTGGCTACACCTTC. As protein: CAIHLMGGYTF.

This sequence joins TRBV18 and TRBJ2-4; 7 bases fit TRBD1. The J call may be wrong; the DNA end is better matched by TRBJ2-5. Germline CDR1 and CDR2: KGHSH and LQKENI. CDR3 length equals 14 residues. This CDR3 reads CASSPRDREETQYF. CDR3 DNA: TGTGCCAGCTCACCCCGGGACAGAGAAGAGACCCAGTACTTC.